The next 6 T cell receptor beta chains were all read from a single sample in a study of blood T cell repertoires in COVID-19. Produced via immunoSEQ multiplex PCR; TCRdb's table is partial and in-frame only. The sample carries about 210,000 clones, over 70% recorded once. The source material was peripheral blood. These receptors were taken from a woman in her 50s with acute or convalescent COVID-19.

The J gene is TRBJ2-3, the V gene TRBV24-1; maybe TRBD2 (5 bases). V lost 2 bases to trimming and J lost 1 base, with 9 bases between them. The V gene's germline CDR1 is KGHDR and CDR2 SFDVKD. The CDR3 extends over 15 amino acids. The chain's CDR3 is CATSDSKRGTDTQYF. CDR3 nucleotide sequence: TGTGCCACCAGTGATTCCAAGAGGGGCACAGATACGCAGTATTTT.

The V and J genes are TRBV25-1 and TRBJ2-7, with 10 bases lining up with TRBD1. Germline V lookup: CDR1 MGHDK, CDR2 SYGVNS. The ends lost 8 bases at V and 3 bases at J; junction bases unmatched: 4. There are 13 residues in the CDR3. CDR3: CASVRTGGYEQYF. For the CDR3, the DNA is TGTGCCAGCGTCCGGACAGGGGGCTACGAGCAGTACTTC.

The J gene is TRBJ2-1, the V gene TRBV5-3, with 10 bases matching TRBD2. TRBV5-3 is assigned to the ORF class and has an uncertain function. V lost 2 bases to trimming and J lost 9 bases; unmatched junction nucleotides: 8. This CDR3 comprises 15 residues. Here the CDR3 reads CARSFKLAGRCEQFF. The CDR3 region has the DNA TGTGCCAGAAGCTTTAAACTAGCGGGACGGTGTGAGCAGTTCTTC.

The CDR3 coding sequence is TGTGCCAGCAGCTTAGAGTATCCCCTAGCGGGGTGGGAGACCCAGTACTTC. Its translation is CASSLEYPLAGWETQYF. The chain carries TRBV11-2 and TRBJ2-5, with TRBD2 identical over 9 bases. There are 17 residues in the CDR3. Germline CDR1 SGHAT, CDR2 FQNNGV. V shed 0 bases and J 5 bases; nucleotides not matched to a gene: 10.

The chain is built from TRBV13 and TRBJ2-3; 9 bases align to TRBD2. From germline, CDR1 is PRHDT and CDR2 FYEKMQ (reference sequence). V was pared by 5 bases and J by 7 bases, with 31 bases of the junction left unmatched. CDR3 length: 22 residues. CDR3 sequence: CASSPLMASRAGGPSAPHTQYF. The CDR3, as DNA: TGTGCCAGCAGCCCCCTAATGGCCTCTCGAGCGGGAGGACCCTCCGCCCCCCATACGCAGTATTTT. Drawing the rest from reference TRBV13 and TRBJ2-3, the complete variable domain is AAGVIQSPRHLIKEKRETATLKCYPIPRHDTVYWYQQGPGQDPQFLISFYEKMQSDKGSIPDRFSAQQFSDYHSELNMSSLELGDSALYFCASSPLMASRAGGPSAPHTQYFGPGTRLTVL.

The V gene is TRBV6-5, the J gene TRBJ2-7, with 12 positions matching TRBD2. CDR1 is MNHEY and CDR2 is SVGAGI in the germline V gene. The CDR3 contains 14 residues. V lost 6 bases to trimming and J lost 6 bases; unmatched junction nucleotides: 6. Written as DNA, the CDR3 is TGTGCCAGCAGGCCCGGACTAGCGGGAAGCGAGCAGTACTTC. Its protein product is CASRPGLAGSEQYF.